The 18 T cell receptor beta chains reported below all come from one sample, sequenced in a study of T cells expressing NK-cell markers. Following a re-call of the 5' RACE reads, TCRdb has one entry per CDR3 protein and lacks DNA. This sample lists 550,000 to 600,000 distinct CDR3 sequences; its ten largest clones have under 4.5%. Specimen: blood T cells: a sorted CD56 or NKG2C T cell subset, CD4+ or CD8+ T cells, or bulk PBMC T cells (not recorded which). The receptors were gathered from a man between 18 and 35 years old in good health.

The chain carries TRBV5-1 and TRBJ1-1; lacking DNA, the TRBD1 call made by TCRdb goes unchecked. The CDR3 extends over 12 amino acids. The germline CDR1 and CDR2 sequences are SGHRS and YFSETQ. CDR3 region: CASSRRETEAFF.

This chain joins TRBV18 and TRBJ1-5. The germline V gene has CDR1 KGHSH and CDR2 LQKENI. CDR3 length: 16 amino acids. CDR3: CASSPGSGGANQPQHF.

This chain connects TRBV7-6 to TRBJ2-1; lacking DNA, the TRBD1 call made by TCRdb goes unchecked. In germline, CDR1 is SGHVS, CDR2 FNYEAQ. The CDR3 loop spans 14 amino acids. This CDR3 reads CASSLARPGSEQFF.

The V gene is TRBV7-8, the J gene TRBJ2-1; TCRdb's D gene call, TRBD1, goes unchecked for lack of DNA. CDR1 and CDR2 (germline): SGHVS, FQNEAQ. The CDR3 extends over 16 amino acids. The CDR3 sequence: CASSLVGDSTYNEQFF.

V usage is TRBV4-1 and J usage is TRBJ2-4; with no DNA, the TCRdb D assignment of TRBD1 cannot be verified. Germline assignment: CDR1 MGHRA and CDR2 YSYEKL. This CDR3 spans 17 amino acids. The CDR3 is CASSQVGTPSAKNIQYF.

V gene TRBV3-1 combines with J gene TRBJ2-5; TCRdb's assignment of TRBD2 cannot be checked, as there is no DNA. CDR3 size: 16 residues. Germline assignment: CDR1 LGHDT and CDR2 YNNKEL (reference sequence). The CDR3: CASSQPSGAGQETQYF.

This chain connects TRBV29-1 to TRBJ2-1; checking the TCRdb D call of TRBD1 is not possible without DNA. Germline lookup yields CDR1 SQVTM and CDR2 ANQGSEA. The CDR3 spans 15 residues. The CDR3 loop reads CSVVTGTGVYNEQFF.

The rearrangement joins TRBV7-2 to TRBJ1-1. Per the germline V gene, CDR1 is SGHTA and CDR2 is FQGNSA. This CDR3 is 18 amino acids long. The CDR3 loop is CASSHLVGGSGGGTEAFF.

The chain has TRBV6-2 or TRBV6-3 and TRBJ2-3; no DNA is available, so the TRBD1 call from TCRdb remains unchecked. The CDR3 spans 16 residues. CDR1 and CDR2 from the germline V gene are MNHEY and SVGEGT. CDR3 in amino acids: CASRPAGTGVTDTQYF.

The J gene is TRBJ2-1, the V gene TRBV27; the TCRdb D gene call, TRBD2, has no DNA to confirm it. The length of the CDR3 is 17 residues. Germline V gives CDR1 MNHEY, CDR2 SMNVEV (reference sequence). The CDR3 is CASSLIAGGPERNEQFF.

This chain joins TRBV29-1 and TRBJ1-1. Looked up from germline, CDR1 is SQVTM and CDR2 is ANQGSEA. The CDR3 has 12 residues. The CDR3 spells CSVHGGRLEAFF.

V is TRBV12-3 or TRBV12-4 and J is TRBJ2-3. The CDR3 length is 14 residues. CDR3 sequence reads: CASSFDGRTDTQYF.

This rearrangement joins TRBV29-1 to TRBJ1-5; lacking DNA, the TRBD1 call made by TCRdb goes unchecked. Per the germline V gene, CDR1 is SQVTM and CDR2 is ANQGSEA. There are 14 residues in the CDR3. CDR3 sequence reads: CSVKTGSSNQPQHF.

The chain couples TRBV14 to TRBJ1-1; the D call from TCRdb, TRBD1, cannot be confirmed without DNA. Germline V gene data show CDR1 as SGHDN and CDR2 as FVKESK. The CDR3 totals 13 residues. The CDR3 reads CASSPRTGGDAFF.

V gene TRBV4-1 combines with J gene TRBJ2-5; TCRdb lists TRBD1, though no DNA is available to test this call. The CDR3 length is 14 residues. CDR1 MGHRA and CDR2 YSYEKL come from the germline V gene. The CDR3 sequence: CASSHNRGQETQYF.

The chain employs TRBV24-1 and TRBJ2-1; the D gene TCRdb calls, TRBD1, cannot be checked with no DNA. Germline loops: CDR1 KGHDR, CDR2 SFDVKD. CDR3 length: 14 amino acids. CDR3 sequence reads: CATSEAGGLNEQFF.

J is TRBJ2-7 and V is TRBV2. This CDR3 comprises 18 residues. Germline lookup yields CDR1 SNHLY and CDR2 FYNNEI. CDR3: CASSAYKDGTARSYEQYF.

This chain joins TRBV27 and TRBJ1-1. The CDR3 totals 20 residues. Germline values: CDR1 MNHEY, CDR2 SMNVEV (reference sequence). The chain's CDR3 is CASSFSGPRLQTGWNTEAFF.